This is a list of T cell receptor beta chains from one sample in a study of sequential checkpoint blockade in melanoma. The assay was immunoSEQ multiplex PCR, and TCRdb's table has in-frame clones only and misses some. Altogether tens of thousands of clones are present, around 70% being singletons, with the ten largest covering around 19%. The sequenced sample was CD8+ T cells sorted from blood (inferred from file names), obtained from a patient given nivolumab and ipilimumab in sequence. The receptors stem from a human donor with melanoma. The CDR3 runs from the conserved cysteine through the conserved F or W. D genes are given only for firm matches. The size of a clone is reported for some rows only, either as once, few or many, or as a class for expanded clones.

V	size	D	J	CDR3	DNA
TRBV6-5	-	-	TRBJ1-2	CASSYTGNYGYTF	TGTGCCAGCAGTTATACAGGGAACTATGGCTACACCTTC
TRBV6-4	-	TRBD2	TRBJ2-3	CASSDKAGAGDTQYF	TGTGCCAGCAGTGACAAAGCGGGGGCAGGAGATACGCAGTATTTT
TRBV10-2	-	TRBD1	TRBJ2-2	CASSDPGDRATGELFF	TGCGCCAGCAGCGATCCAGGCGACAGGGCCACCGGGGAGCTGTTTTTT
TRBV28	-	-	TRBJ1-5	CASSSPGAGNQPQHF	TGTGCCAGCAGTTCTCCGGGCGCGGGAAATCAGCCCCAGCATTTT
TRBV5-4	-	TRBD1	TRBJ2-7	CASSLGTGGSDEQYF	TGTGCCAGCAGCCTTGGGACAGGGGGAAGTGACGAGCAGTACTTC
TRBV5-1	-	-	TRBJ2-1	CASSLDYVGNEQFF	TGCGCCAGCAGCTTAGACTACGTAGGCAATGAGCAGTTCTTC
TRBV4-1	-	-	TRBJ2-3	CASSRAGYGADTQYF	TGCGCCAGCAGCCGGGCAGGGTACGGTGCAGATACGCAGTATTTT
TRBV7-7	-	-	TRBJ2-3	CASSLGAGADTQYF	TGTGCCAGCAGCTTAGGTGCGGGGGCCGATACGCAGTATTTT
TRBV27	-	-	TRBJ2-1	CASSLPMGAGVEKGSYNEQFF	TGTGCCAGCAGCCTGCCCATGGGGGCAGGGGTAGAAAAGGGCTCCTACAATGAGCAGTTCTTC
TRBV9	few	-	TRBJ2-3	CASSKAAYTDTQYF	TGTGCCAGCAGCAAAGCCGCCTACACAGATACGCAGTATTTT
TRBV10-3	-	TRBD1	TRBJ2-2	CAISELTGVNTGELFF	TGTGCCATCAGTGAGTTGACAGGGGTGAACACCGGGGAGCTGTTTTTT
TRBV6-5	once	-	TRBJ1-1	CASSRRGTEAFF	TGTGCCAGCAGCCGCCGAGGGACTGAAGCTTTCTTT
TRBV19	-	-	TRBJ2-1	CASSMEGYNEQFF	TGTGCCAGTAGTATGGAGGGCTACAATGAGCAGTTCTTC
TRBV7-3	-	-	TRBJ2-7	CASRTTGTYEQYF	TGTGCCAGCAGGACTACCGGGACCTACGAGCAGTACTTC
TRBV6-6	once	-	TRBJ2-7	CASSYSGRPYEQYF	TGTGCCAGCAGTTACTCAGGGAGACCCTACGAGCAGTACTTC
TRBV5-4	-	-	TRBJ2-7	CASSQSRLSYEQYF	TGTGCCAGCAGCCAGAGCAGGCTCTCCTACGAGCAGTACTTC
TRBV6-5	-	-	TRBJ2-5	CASSSGRGRGETQYF	TGTGCCAGCAGTTCGGGGAGGGGGAGGGGAGAGACCCAGTACTTC
TRBV9	-	-	TRBJ2-2	CASHSTASNTGELFF	TGTGCCAGCCACTCCACAGCTTCGAACACCGGGGAGCTGTTTTTT
TRBV9	few	TRBD2	TRBJ2-1	CTSSSRTSGKDEQFF	TGTACCAGCAGCTCCCGGACTAGCGGGAAGGATGAGCAGTTCTTC
TRBV4-2	few	-	TRBJ2-3	CASSDTAADTQYF	TGTGCCAGCAGCGATACAGCGGCAGATACGCAGTATTTT
TRBV5-1	-	TRBD1	TRBJ2-7	CASSLAQGASYEQYF	TGCGCCAGCAGCTTGGCACAGGGGGCTTCCTACGAGCAGTACTTC
TRBV9	-	-	TRBJ1-2	CASNMGGWDYTF	TGTGCCAGCAACATGGGAGGATGGGATTACACCTTC
TRBV7-3	-	TRBD2	TRBJ2-2	CASSLIQYRAGGPYTGELFF	TGTGCCAGCAGCTTAATACAGTATCGAGCGGGGGGGCCTTACACCGGGGAGCTGTTTTTT
TRBV19	few	TRBD1	TRBJ2-1	CASSIGTGYNEQFF	TGTGCCAGTAGTATTGGGACAGGCTACAATGAGCAGTTCTTC
TRBV6-4	few	-	TRBJ1-3	CASSMTRGDTIYF	TGTGCCAGCAGTATGACCCGGGGAGACACCATATATTTT
TRBV12-5	few	-	TRBJ1-1	CASGTKTDTEAFF	TGTGCTAGTGGCACCAAGACAGACACTGAAGCTTTCTTT
TRBV2	medium-sized	-	TRBJ2-7	CASRELLASSYEQYF	TGTGCCAGCAGGGAGCTACTAGCCTCGTCCTACGAGCAGTACTTC
TRBV4-1	-	-	TRBJ2-3	CASSPAGIERTDTQYF	TGCGCCAGCAGCCCGGCAGGGATAGAAAGGACAGATACGCAGTATTTT
TRBV15	-	-	TRBJ2-5	CATSRTRGFQETQYF	TGTGCCACCAGCCGAACCAGAGGTTTTCAAGAGACCCAGTACTTC
TRBV7-8	once	TRBD1	TRBJ2-5	CASSYGLRQGQETQYF	TGTGCCAGCAGTTATGGCCTACGACAGGGACAGGAGACCCAGTACTTC
TRBV21-1	-	-	TRBJ2-7	CASSLRSRLTLYEQYF	TGTGCCAGCAGCCTCCGGTCCCGATTAACTTTATACGAGCAGTACTTC
TRBV27	-	-	TRBJ2-3	CATSTGDSLPDTQYF	TGTGCCACATCAACGGGGGACAGCCTACCAGATACGCAGTATTTT
TRBV19	-	-	TRBJ1-2	CASSIAWTDYGYTF	TGTGCCAGTAGTATAGCTTGGACTGACTATGGCTACACCTTC
TRBV25-1	once	-	TRBJ1-3	CASSESAGGYGNTIYF	TGTGCCAGCAGTGAATCTGCGGGGGGGTATGGAAACACCATATATTTT
TRBV2	-	TRBD1	TRBJ2-1	CASSEWTGGLDEQFF	TGTGCCAGCAGTGAGTGGACAGGGGGCTTGGATGAGCAGTTCTTC
TRBV27	few	TRBD2	TRBJ2-1	CASSFHAGTRHNEQFF	TGTGCCAGCAGTTTCCACGCCGGGACTAGACACAATGAGCAGTTCTTC
TRBV28	-	TRBD2	TRBJ2-4	CASSLYPAGGAKNIQYF	TGTGCCAGCAGTCTTTATCCGGCGGGGGGAGCCAAAAACATTCAGTACTTC